This TCR beta chain was profiled in a study of CD8+ T cells in alopecia areata. Broader study findings: Clonality exceeded that of normal scalp in lesional scalp, most notably in alopecia totalis/universalis.

Peripheral blood samples and lesional scalp punch biopsies were obtained from alopecia areata patients. Per the germline V gene, CDR1 is MDHEN and CDR2 is SYDVKM. The V end lost 7 bases, the J end lost 2 bases, and 12 bases lay between the germline ends. CDR3 size: 13 residues. This clone was seen a handful of times. Its antigen is not known. Following RNA extraction, reverse transcription yielded cDNA that acted as the sequencing template. Sequenced by immunoSEQ multiplex PCR; TCRdb stores in-frame clones only, minus some. The sample consists of roughly 120,000 clones, roughly two fifths of them appearing once.

The chain links TRBV28 to TRBJ2-7; D perhaps matches TRBD1 (5 bases). The sequence was obtained from a human donor with alopecia areata. Material for sequencing was CD4+ T cells sorted from blood. The CDR3 DNA follows: TGTGCCAGCACCTTGACAGCCCCCTACGAGCAGTACTTC. This codes for CASTLTAPYEQYF.